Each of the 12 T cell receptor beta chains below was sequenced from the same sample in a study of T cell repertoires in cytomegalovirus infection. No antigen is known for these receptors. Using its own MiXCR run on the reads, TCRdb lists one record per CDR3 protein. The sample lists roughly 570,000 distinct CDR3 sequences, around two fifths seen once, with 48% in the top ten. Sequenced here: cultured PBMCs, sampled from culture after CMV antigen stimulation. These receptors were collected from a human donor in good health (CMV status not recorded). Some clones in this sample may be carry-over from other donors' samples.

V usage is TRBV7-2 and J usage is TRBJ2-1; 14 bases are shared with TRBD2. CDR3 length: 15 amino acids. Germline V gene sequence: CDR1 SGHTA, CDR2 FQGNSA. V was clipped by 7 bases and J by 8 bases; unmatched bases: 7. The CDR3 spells CASIMTSGGGYEQFF. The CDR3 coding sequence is TGTGCCAGCATTATGACTAGCGGGGGGGGTTATGAGCAGTTCTTC.

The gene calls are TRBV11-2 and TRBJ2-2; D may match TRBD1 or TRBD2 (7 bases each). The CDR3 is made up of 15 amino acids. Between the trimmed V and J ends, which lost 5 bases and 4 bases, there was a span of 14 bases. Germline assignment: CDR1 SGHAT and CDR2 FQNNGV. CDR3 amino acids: CASSLIRGGTGELFF. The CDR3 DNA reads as TGTGCCAGCAGCCTTATCAGGGGGGGCACCGGGGAGCTGTTTTTT.

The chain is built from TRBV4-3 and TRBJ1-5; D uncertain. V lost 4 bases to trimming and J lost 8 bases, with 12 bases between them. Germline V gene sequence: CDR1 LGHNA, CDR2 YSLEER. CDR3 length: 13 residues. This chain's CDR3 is CASSLGVLEPQHF. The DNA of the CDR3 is TGCGCCAGCAGCCTTGGGGTATTGGAGCCCCAGCATTTT.

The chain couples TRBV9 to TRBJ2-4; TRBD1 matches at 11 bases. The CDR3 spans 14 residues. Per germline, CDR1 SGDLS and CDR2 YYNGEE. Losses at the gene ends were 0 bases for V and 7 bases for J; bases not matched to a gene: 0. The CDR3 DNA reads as TGTGCCAGCAGCGTAGGGGACAGGGGGAACATTCAGTACTTC. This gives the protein CASSVGDRGNIQYF.

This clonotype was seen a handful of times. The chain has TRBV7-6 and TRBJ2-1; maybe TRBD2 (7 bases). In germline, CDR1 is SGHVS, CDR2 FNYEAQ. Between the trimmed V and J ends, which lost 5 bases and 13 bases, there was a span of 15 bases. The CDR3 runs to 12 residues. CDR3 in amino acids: CASSKPGGDQFF. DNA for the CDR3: TGTGCCAGCAGCAAGCCGGGGGGCGATCAGTTCTTC.

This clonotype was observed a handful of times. CDR3 sequence (DNA): TGCAGCTCCAGGGGGCCCACCACAGATACGCAGTATTTT. This codes for CSSRGPTTDTQYF. The V and J genes are TRBV29-1 and TRBJ2-3, with TRBD1 identical over 8 bases. The CDR3 is made up of 13 amino acids. Trimming removed 8 bases from V and 2 bases from J; junction bases left unmatched: 6. Looked up from germline, CDR1 is SQVTM and CDR2 is ANQGSEA.

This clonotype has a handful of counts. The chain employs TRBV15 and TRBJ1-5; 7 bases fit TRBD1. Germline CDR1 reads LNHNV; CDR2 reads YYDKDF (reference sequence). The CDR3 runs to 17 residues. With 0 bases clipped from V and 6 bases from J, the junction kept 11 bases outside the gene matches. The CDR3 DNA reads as TGTGCCACCAGCAGAGATCGTCGACAGGGTGGAGGTCAGCCCCAGCATTTT. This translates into CATSRDRRQGGGQPQHF.

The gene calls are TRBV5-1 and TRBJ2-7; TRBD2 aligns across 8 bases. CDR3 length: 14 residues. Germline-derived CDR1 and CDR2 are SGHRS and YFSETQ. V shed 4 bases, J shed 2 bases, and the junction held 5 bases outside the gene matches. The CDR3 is CASSDGRGPYEQYF. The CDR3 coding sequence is TGCGCCAGCAGCGACGGGAGGGGTCCCTACGAGCAGTACTTC.

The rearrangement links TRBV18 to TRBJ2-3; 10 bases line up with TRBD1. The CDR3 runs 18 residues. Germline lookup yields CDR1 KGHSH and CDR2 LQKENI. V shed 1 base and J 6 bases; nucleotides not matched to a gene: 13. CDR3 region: CASSPRPTGGAGGDTQYF. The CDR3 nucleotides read TGTGCCAGCTCACCACGCCCGACAGGGGGCGCAGGCGGCGATACGCAGTATTTT.

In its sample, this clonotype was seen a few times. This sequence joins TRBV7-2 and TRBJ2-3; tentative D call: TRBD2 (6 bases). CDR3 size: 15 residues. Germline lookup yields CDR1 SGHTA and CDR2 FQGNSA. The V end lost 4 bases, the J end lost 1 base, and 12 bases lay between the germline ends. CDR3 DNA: TGTGCCAGCAGCTCCTATAGCGGAGGCACAGATACGCAGTATTTT. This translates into CASSSYSGGTDTQYF.

The CDR3 DNA sequence: TGTGCCAGCAGTCTCCTGATTCGGGCCGGCGAGCAGTACTTC. Translated, it gives CASSLLIRAGEQYF. The genes are TRBV6-8 and TRBJ2-7; no definite D call. CDR1 is MNHGY and CDR2 is SAAAGT in the germline V gene. Trimming stripped 5 bases from V and 6 bases from J, with 17 bases between. This CDR3 spans 14 amino acids.

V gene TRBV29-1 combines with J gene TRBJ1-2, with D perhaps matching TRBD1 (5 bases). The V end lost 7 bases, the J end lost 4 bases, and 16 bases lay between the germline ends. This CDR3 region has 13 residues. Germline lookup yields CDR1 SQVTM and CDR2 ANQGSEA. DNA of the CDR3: TGCAGCGCTGGCCCCAGGGTCTTCTATGGCTACACCTTC. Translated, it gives CSAGPRVFYGYTF. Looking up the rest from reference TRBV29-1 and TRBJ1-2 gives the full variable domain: SAVISQKPSRDICQRGTSLTIQCQVDSQVTMMFWYRQQPGQSLTLIATANQGSEATYESGFVIDKFPISRPNLTFSTLTVSNMSPEDSSIYLCSAGPRVFYGYTFGSGTRLTVV.